The 26 T cell receptor beta chains below were found in one sample sequenced in a study of T-cell memory formation after mild COVID-19. In TCRdb, the 5' RACE reads were re-called with MiXCR into one record per CDR3 protein. Seen here are roughly 150,000 distinct CDR3 sequences, under 30% observed once, and the top ten hold around 24%. The sequenced material came from PBMCs or a T cell subset sorted from them (not recorded which). The receptors here all came from an adult woman who had mild COVID-19 (a few samples of this study predate the infection). Cell type and time point are not known.

Only a few counts were recorded for this clonotype. The chain joins TRBV20-1 to TRBJ2-7; 9 nucleotides line up with TRBD1. Germline CDR1 is DFQATT and CDR2 is SNEGSKA (reference sequence). The CDR3 sequence is 13 residues long. The CDR3 nucleotides read TGCAGGTCGAGGGACAGGGAAACCTACGAGCAGTACTTC. Translation gives CRSRDRETYEQYF.

In its sample, this clonotype was seen a few times. Written as DNA, the CDR3 is TGTGCCAGCAGCCCGATGACTAGCGGGACGGTACCCTACGAGCAGTACTTC. It translates to CASSPMTSGTVPYEQYF. The rearrangement joins TRBV4-2 to TRBJ2-7, with 11 nucleotides matching TRBD2. Germline assignment: CDR1 LGHNA and CDR2 YNFKEQ. The V gene end was trimmed by 4 bases and the J gene end by 2 bases; junction bases not matched to a gene: 10. The CDR3 length is 17 residues.

This clonotype was observed a few times. The CDR3 DNA follows: TGCAGCGTTCCGAGGGACGCTACGCAGTATTTT. Amino acid sequence: CSVPRDATQYF. The chain links TRBV29-1 to TRBJ2-3; D could derive from TRBD1 or TRBD2 (5 bases each). From germline, CDR1 is SQVTM and CDR2 ANQGSEA. This CDR3 is built from 11 residues. V was clipped by 5 bases and J by 8 bases, with 11 bases between them.

Only a few counts were recorded for this clonotype. Here the CDR3 DNA reads TGTGCCAGCAGCGTAGGTGGGGGGCCAGACTACGAGCAGTACTTC. It codes for CASSVGGGPDYEQYF. The chain joins TRBV9 to TRBJ2-7; tentatively, D is TRBD1 or TRBD2 (6 bases each). Trimming left V 0 bases short and J 3 bases short, with 13 bases between. The CDR3 runs 15 residues. Germline assignment: CDR1 SGDLS and CDR2 YYNGEE.

The gene calls are TRBV24-1 and TRBJ2-1; tentatively, D is TRBD1 (6 bases). This CDR3 has 14 residues. Trimming stripped 5 bases from V and 2 bases from J, with 9 bases between. Germline lookup yields CDR1 KGHDR and CDR2 SFDVKD. Here the CDR3 DNA reads TGTGCCACCAGTGGAGGGGGAACCTACAATGAGCAGTTCTTC. Residues: CATSGGGTYNEQFF.

J is TRBJ2-3 and V is TRBV5-1, with 10 bases that match TRBD1. This CDR3 is built from 14 residues. CDR1 is SGHRS and CDR2 is YFSETQ in the germline V gene. V was pared by 6 bases and J by 4 bases, with 5 bases of the junction left unmatched. CDR3 sequence (DNA): TGCGCCAGCAACCCGGGACAGGGGTCAGATACGCAGTATTTT. It encodes CASNPGQGSDTQYF.

V gene TRBV2 combines with J gene TRBJ2-1; 7 bases are a match to TRBD1. Per the germline V gene, CDR1 is SNHLY and CDR2 is FYNNEI. The CDR3 runs to 13 residues. V was pared by 8 bases and J by 2 bases, with 3 bases of the junction left unmatched. Here the CDR3 reads CASQQGTYNEQFF. The CDR3 DNA reads as TGTGCCAGCCAACAGGGGACCTACAATGAGCAGTTCTTC.

This clonotype was picked up a small number of times. The chain links TRBV11-2 to TRBJ1-1; D remains unclear. Germline loops: CDR1 SGHAT, CDR2 FQNNGV. The CDR3 contains 14 residues. Trimming took 6 bases from V and 2 from J, leaving 13 bases between them. The CDR3 DNA follows: TGTGCCAGCAGACTTAGTCGGGGAAACACTGAAGCTTTCTTT. Protein product: CASRLSRGNTEAFF.

The chain uses TRBV7-3 and TRBJ2-3; D perhaps matches TRBD1 (6 bases). Per the germline V gene, CDR1 is SGHTA and CDR2 is FQGTGA. Deletions cut 1 base from V and 4 bases from J, with 15 bases between. The CDR3 consists of 16 residues. The DNA of the CDR3 is TGTGCCAGCAGCTTAAGTTCGACAGGTCCCCCAGATACGCAGTATTTT. Encoded protein: CASSLSSTGPPDTQYF. Drawing the rest from reference TRBV7-3 and TRBJ2-3, the complete variable domain is GAGVSQTPSNKVTEKGKYVELRCDPISGHTALYWYRQSLGQGPEFLIYFQGTGAADDSGLPNDRFFAVRPEGSVSTLKIQRTERGDSAVYLCASSLSSTGPPDTQYFGPGTRLTVL.

The chain couples TRBV7-9 to TRBJ2-3; maybe TRBD1 (6 bases). Germline V CDR1 and CDR2: SEHNR, FQNEAQ (reference sequence). This CDR3 is built from 16 residues. The ends were cut back, 5 bases at V and 11 bases at J, with 26 bases in the middle. The CDR3 nucleotides are TGTGCCAGCAGCCCGAAAACCGATGGACAGCCCCGGGGGCAGTATTTT. Its translation is CASSPKTDGQPRGQYF.

V is TRBV29-1 and J is TRBJ2-2; no clear D gene. The ends were cut back, 7 bases at V and 0 bases at J, with 9 bases in the middle. Germline CDR1 reads SQVTM; CDR2 reads ANQGSEA. The CDR3 extends over 13 amino acids. This chain's CDR3 is CSGIQPNTGELFF. DNA of the CDR3: TGCAGCGGCATACAACCGAACACCGGGGAGCTGTTTTTT.

The rearrangement uses TRBV6-2 or TRBV6-3 and TRBJ2-3, with 11 bases lining up with TRBD2. The germline V gene encodes CDR1 MNHEY and CDR2 SVGEGT. This CDR3 has 20 amino acids. J was trimmed by 0 bases and V by 4 bases; bases with no gene match: 15. CDR3 bases: TGTGCCAGCAGTTCCCGACTGACTAGCGGGGCGTTTCTGAGCACAGATACGCAGTATTTT. Residues: CASSSRLTSGAFLSTDTQYF.

The chain couples TRBV6-5 to TRBJ2-7; D is uncertain. This CDR3 spans 13 amino acids. V gave up 4 bases and J gave up 4 bases, with 11 bases separating them. Germline values: CDR1 MNHEY, CDR2 SVGAGI. In nucleotides, the CDR3 is TGTGCCAGCAGTTTGGATATTTCGTACGAGCAGTACTTC. Amino acid sequence: CASSLDISYEQYF.

Comments on this clonotype: A junction end diverges from the germline sequence, so it may reflect a read error. The gene calls are TRBV5-1 and TRBJ1-1; the D is unclear. Germline values: CDR1 SGHRS, CDR2 YFSETQ. The length of the CDR3 is 14 residues. CDR3 in DNA: TGCGCCAGCAGATTGGGGTGGGGGAACACTGAAGCTTTCTTT. It yields the protein CASRLGWGNTEAFF.

This clonotype was counted between two and nine times. The chain has TRBV11-1 and TRBJ2-2; TRBD2 matches at 8 bases. CDR3 length: 14 amino acids. Losses at the gene ends were 2 bases for V and 5 bases for J; bases not matched to a gene: 1. CDR1 and CDR2 from the germline V gene are SGHAT and FQDESV (reference sequence). The CDR3 DNA follows: TGTGCCAGCAGCTTATCTAGCGGGACCGGGGAGCTGTTTTTT. This gives the protein CASSLSSGTGELFF.

This chain uses TRBV2 with TRBJ2-7; 7 bases map to TRBD2. The CDR3 has 12 residues. CDR1 and CDR2 (germline): SNHLY, FYNNEI. V lost 10 bases to trimming and J lost 2 bases; unmatched junction nucleotides: 5. The CDR3 sequence: CAIRLATYEQYF. The CDR3, as DNA: TGTGCCATTCGACTAGCTACCTACGAGCAGTACTTC.

This clonotype was detected a few times. V usage is TRBV7-2 and J usage is TRBJ2-1; a weak D match, TRBD2 (6 bases). The germline V gene has CDR1 SGHTA and CDR2 FQGNSA. The CDR3 has 15 amino acids. Trimming took off 5 bases at V and 0 bases at J, with 11 bases between the two ends. The CDR3 nucleotides are TGTGCCAGCAGCGATAGCGGCTTCTCCTACAATGAGCAGTTCTTC. Its translation is CASSDSGFSYNEQFF. The complete variable domain, with remaining parts taken from reference TRBV7-2 and TRBJ2-1, reads GAGVSQSPSNKVTEKGKDVELRCDPISGHTALYWYRQSLGQGLEFLIYFQGNSAPDKSGLPSDRFSAERTGGSVSTLTIQRTQQEDSAVYLCASSDSGFSYNEQFFGPGTRLTVL.

The rearrangement links TRBV29-1 to TRBJ1-1; no clear D gene. The CDR3 covers 13 residues. Trimming pared 4 bases from V and 4 bases from J, leaving 13 bases between. CDR1 and CDR2 from the germline V gene are SQVTM and ANQGSEA. As DNA, the CDR3 is TGCAGCGTTGTTAGTGAGTCCGGCACTGAAGCTTTCTTT. Its translation is CSVVSESGTEAFF. The full variable domain, with the rest looked up from reference TRBV29-1 and TRBJ1-1, is SAVISQKPSRDICQRGTSLTIQCQVDSQVTMMFWYRQQPGQSLTLIATANQGSEATYESGFVIDKFPISRPNLTFSTLTVSNMSPEDSSIYLCSVVSESGTEAFFGQGTRLTVV.

The CDR3, as DNA: TGTGCCAGCAGCCATCCAGCCTTCCGGGGTTTTATGAACACTGAAGCTTTCTTT. Translation: CASSHPAFRGFMNTEAFF. The J gene is TRBJ1-1, the V gene TRBV6-6; D unclear. The CDR3 length is 18 residues. Germline loops: CDR1 MNHNY, CDR2 SVGAGI (reference sequence). V lost 6 bases, J lost 0 bases, and 23 bases lay in between.

The chain has TRBV3-1 and TRBJ1-1; D is uncertain. The CDR3 extends over 16 amino acids. Trimming stripped 4 bases from V and 0 bases from J, with 15 bases between. The germline V gene encodes CDR1 LGHDT and CDR2 YNNKEL (reference sequence). In nucleotides, the CDR3 is TGTGCCAGCAGCCGATACCCCCGGGCAGTGAACACTGAAGCTTTCTTT. Its translation is CASSRYPRAVNTEAFF.

The V gene is TRBV27, the J gene TRBJ2-1; 8 positions agree with TRBD1. Germline CDR1 MNHEY, CDR2 SMNVEV (reference sequence). V trimming: 5 bases; J trimming: 9 bases; junction bases outside the gene matches: 3. There are 12 residues in the CDR3. The CDR3 sequence is CASSQGATEQFF. The CDR3, as DNA: TGTGCCAGCAGTCAGGGGGCGACTGAGCAGTTCTTC.

This chain uses TRBV12-3 or TRBV12-4 with TRBJ1-5; D gene unclear. There are 13 residues in the CDR3. Trimming cost V 5 bases and J 9 bases, with 14 bases left between them. CDR3 in amino acids: CASSGDNWGPQHF. CDR3 nucleotides: TGTGCCAGCAGTGGGGATAACTGGGGGCCCCAGCATTTT.

This clonotype was seen a handful of times. The chain carries TRBV15 and TRBJ2-1; 11 positions agree with TRBD2. CDR1 and CDR2 (germline): LNHNV, YYDKDF (reference sequence). Trimming cost V 8 bases and J 7 bases; bases outside gene matches: 10. The CDR3 runs 15 residues. The CDR3 sequence: CATSWRGLAENEQFF. The CDR3, as DNA: TGTGCCACCTCTTGGCGGGGACTAGCGGAGAATGAGCAGTTCTTC.

The chain employs TRBV6-5 and TRBJ1-1; D ambiguous. CDR1 MNHEY and CDR2 SVGAGI come from the germline V gene. Trimming cost V 8 bases and J 3 bases, with 4 bases left between them. The CDR3 runs to 10 residues. CDR3 DNA: TGTGCCAGCGGATACACTGAAGCTTTCTTT. It codes for CASGYTEAFF.

The chain recombines TRBV7-9 with TRBJ1-5, with 8 bases identical to TRBD1. J lost 6 bases, V lost 5 bases, and 6 bases had no gene match. This CDR3 is built from 14 residues. Germline V gives CDR1 SEHNR, CDR2 FQNEAQ (reference sequence). CDR3 sequence reads: CASSPTGVVQPQHF. The CDR3 DNA reads as TGTGCCAGCAGCCCGACAGGGGTAGTTCAGCCCCAGCATTTT.

The J gene is TRBJ2-1, the V gene TRBV6-2 or TRBV6-3; D possibly corresponds to TRBD2 (6 bases). The V end was cut by 2 bases, the J end by 9 bases, with 11 bases between. The CDR3 totals 13 residues. Germline assignment: CDR1 MNHEY and CDR2 SVGEGT. The CDR3 bases are TGTGCCAGCAGTTACACTAGCTTCACTGAGCAGTTCTTC. Residues: CASSYTSFTEQFF.